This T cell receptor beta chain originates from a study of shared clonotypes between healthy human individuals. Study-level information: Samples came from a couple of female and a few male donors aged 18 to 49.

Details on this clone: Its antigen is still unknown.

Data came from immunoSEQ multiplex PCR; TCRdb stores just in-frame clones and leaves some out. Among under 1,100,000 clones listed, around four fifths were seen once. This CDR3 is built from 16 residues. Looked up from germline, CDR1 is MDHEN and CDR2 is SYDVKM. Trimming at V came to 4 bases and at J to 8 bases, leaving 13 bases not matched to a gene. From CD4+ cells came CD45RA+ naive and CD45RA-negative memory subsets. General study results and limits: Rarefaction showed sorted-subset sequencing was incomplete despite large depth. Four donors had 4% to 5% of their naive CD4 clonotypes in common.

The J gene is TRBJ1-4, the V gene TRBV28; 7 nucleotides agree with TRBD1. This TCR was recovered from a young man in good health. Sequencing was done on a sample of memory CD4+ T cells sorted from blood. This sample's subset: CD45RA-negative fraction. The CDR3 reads CASSYTGVISTEKLFF. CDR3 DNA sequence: TGTGCCAGCAGTTACACAGGGGTCATAAGTACGGAAAAACTGTTTTTT.